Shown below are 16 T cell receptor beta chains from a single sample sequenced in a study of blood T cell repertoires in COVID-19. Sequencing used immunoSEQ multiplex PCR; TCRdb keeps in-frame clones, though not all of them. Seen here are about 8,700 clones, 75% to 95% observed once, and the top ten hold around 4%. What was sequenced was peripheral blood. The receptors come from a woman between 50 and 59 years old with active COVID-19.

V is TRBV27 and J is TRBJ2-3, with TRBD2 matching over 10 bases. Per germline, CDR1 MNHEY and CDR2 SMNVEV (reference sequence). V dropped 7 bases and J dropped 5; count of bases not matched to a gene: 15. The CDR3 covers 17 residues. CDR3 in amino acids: CASTTPRLAGAIDTQYF. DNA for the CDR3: TGTGCCAGCACCACCCCCCGGCTAGCGGGGGCAATAGATACGCAGTATTTT.

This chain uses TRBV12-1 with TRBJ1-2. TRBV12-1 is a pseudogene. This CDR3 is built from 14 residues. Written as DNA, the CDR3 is TGTGCCAGCAGCGGTACAGGCCCCGGAGGGGGCTACACCTTC. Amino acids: CASSGTGPGGGYTF.

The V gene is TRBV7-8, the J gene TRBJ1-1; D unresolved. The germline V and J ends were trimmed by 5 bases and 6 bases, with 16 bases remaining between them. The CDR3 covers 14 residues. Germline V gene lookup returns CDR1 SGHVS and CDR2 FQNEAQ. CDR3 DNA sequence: TGTGCCAGCAGCGGTTACGGGGTGGGCGCTGAAGCTTTCTTT. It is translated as CASSGYGVGAEAFF. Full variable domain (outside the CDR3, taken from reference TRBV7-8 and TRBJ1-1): GAGVSQSPRYKVAKRGQDVALRCDPISGHVSLFWYQQALGQGPEFLTYFQNEAQLDKSGLPSDRFFAERPEGSVSTLKIQRTQQEDSAVYLCASSGYGVGAEAFFGQGTRLTVV.

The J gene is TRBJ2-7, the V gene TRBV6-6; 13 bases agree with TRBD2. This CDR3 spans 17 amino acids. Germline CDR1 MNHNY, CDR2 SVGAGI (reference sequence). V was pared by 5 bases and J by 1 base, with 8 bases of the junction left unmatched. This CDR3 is CASSPGTSGMISYEQYF. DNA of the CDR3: TGTGCCAGCAGTCCTGGGACTAGCGGGATGATTTCCTACGAGCAGTACTTC.

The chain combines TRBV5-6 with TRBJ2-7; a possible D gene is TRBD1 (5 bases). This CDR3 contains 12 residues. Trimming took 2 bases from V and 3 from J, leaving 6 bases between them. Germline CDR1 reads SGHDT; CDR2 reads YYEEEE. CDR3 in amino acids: CASSFTGYEQYF. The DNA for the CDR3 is TGTGCCAGCAGCTTTACAGGCTACGAGCAGTACTTC.

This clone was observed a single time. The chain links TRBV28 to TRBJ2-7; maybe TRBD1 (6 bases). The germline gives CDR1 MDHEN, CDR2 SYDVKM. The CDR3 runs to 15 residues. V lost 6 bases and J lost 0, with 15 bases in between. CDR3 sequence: CASSTDRSFSYEQYF. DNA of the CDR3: TGTGCCAGCAGCACCGACAGGTCCTTCTCCTACGAGCAGTACTTC. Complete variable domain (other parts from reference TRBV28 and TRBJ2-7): DVKVTQSSRYLVKRTGEKVFLECVQDMDHENMFWYRQDPGLGLRLIYFSYDVKMKEKGDIPEGYSVSREKKERFSLILESASTNQTSMYLCASSTDRSFSYEQYFGPGTRLTVT.

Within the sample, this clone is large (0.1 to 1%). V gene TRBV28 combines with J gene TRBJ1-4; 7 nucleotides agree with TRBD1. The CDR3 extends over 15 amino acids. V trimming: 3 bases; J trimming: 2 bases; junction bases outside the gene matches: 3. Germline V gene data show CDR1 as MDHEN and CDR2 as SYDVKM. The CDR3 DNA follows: TGTGCCAGCAGTTTCGCGACAGGGACTAATGAAAAACTGTTTTTT. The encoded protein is CASSFATGTNEKLFF. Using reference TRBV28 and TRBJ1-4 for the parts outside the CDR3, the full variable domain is DVKVTQSSRYLVKRTGEKVFLECVQDMDHENMFWYRQDPGLGLRLIYFSYDVKMKEKGDIPEGYSVSREKKERFSLILESASTNQTSMYLCASSFATGTNEKLFFGSGTQLSVL.

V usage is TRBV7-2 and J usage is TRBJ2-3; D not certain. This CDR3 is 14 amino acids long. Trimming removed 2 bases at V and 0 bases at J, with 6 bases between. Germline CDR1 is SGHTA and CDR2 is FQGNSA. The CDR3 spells CASSLQSSTDTQYF. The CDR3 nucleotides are TGTGCCAGCAGCTTACAGTCTAGCACAGATACGCAGTATTTT.

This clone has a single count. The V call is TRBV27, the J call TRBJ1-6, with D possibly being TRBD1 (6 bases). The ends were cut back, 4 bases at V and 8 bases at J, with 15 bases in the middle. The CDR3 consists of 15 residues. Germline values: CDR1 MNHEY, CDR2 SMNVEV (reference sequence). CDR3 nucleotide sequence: TGTGCCAGCAGTTCTTACAGGGAAGGGGATTCACCCCTCCACTTT. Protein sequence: CASSSYREGDSPLHF.

CDR3 DNA sequence: TGCAGCGTTGAGCCCACAGGTTTGAACACTGAAGCTTTCTTT. It codes for CSVEPTGLNTEAFF. The chain has TRBV29-1 and TRBJ1-1, with D tentatively TRBD1 (5 bases). CDR1 and CDR2 from the germline V gene are SQVTM and ANQGSEA. This CDR3 comprises 14 residues. Deletions cut 3 bases from V and 0 bases from J, with 11 bases between.

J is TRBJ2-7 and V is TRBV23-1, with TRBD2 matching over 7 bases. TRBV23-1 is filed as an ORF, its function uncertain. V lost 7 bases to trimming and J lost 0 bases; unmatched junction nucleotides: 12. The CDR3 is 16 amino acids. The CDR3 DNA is TGCGCCAGCACCCCTAGGGCTAGCGGTTACTCCTACGAGCAGTACTTC. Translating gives CASTPRASGYSYEQYF.

CDR3 coding DNA: TGCGCCAGCAGCCTATCGAAGATTAATTCACCCCTCCACTTT. Its protein is CASSLSKINSPLHF. V gene TRBV5-1 combines with J gene TRBJ1-6; D is undetermined. This CDR3 has 14 amino acids. V lost 4 bases and J lost 6, with 11 bases in between. Germline V gene sequence: CDR1 SGHRS, CDR2 YFSETQ.

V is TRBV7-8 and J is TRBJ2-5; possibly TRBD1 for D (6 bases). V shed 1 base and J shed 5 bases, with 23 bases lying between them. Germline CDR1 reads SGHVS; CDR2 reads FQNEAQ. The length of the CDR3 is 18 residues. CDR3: CASSLVKRLGTIGETQYF. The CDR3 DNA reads TGTGCCAGCAGCTTAGTAAAGCGACTGGGGACAATTGGGGAGACCCAGTACTTC.

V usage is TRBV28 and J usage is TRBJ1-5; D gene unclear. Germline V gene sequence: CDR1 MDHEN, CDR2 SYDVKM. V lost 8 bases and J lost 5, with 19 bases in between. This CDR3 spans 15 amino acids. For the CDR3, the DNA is TGTGCCAGCTCCACGTTGATGAGCGGTCATCAGCCCCAGCATTTT. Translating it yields CASSTLMSGHQPQHF.

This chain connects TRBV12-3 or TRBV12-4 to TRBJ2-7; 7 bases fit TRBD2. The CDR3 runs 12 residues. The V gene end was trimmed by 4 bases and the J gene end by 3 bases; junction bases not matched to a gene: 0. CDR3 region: CASSWGGYEQYF. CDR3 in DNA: TGTGCCAGCAGTTGGGGGGGCTACGAGCAGTACTTC.

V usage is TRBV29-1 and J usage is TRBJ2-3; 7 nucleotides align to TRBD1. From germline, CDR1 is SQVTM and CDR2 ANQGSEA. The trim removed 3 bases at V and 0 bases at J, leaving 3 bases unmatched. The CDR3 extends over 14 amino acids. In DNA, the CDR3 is TGCAGCGTTGACGGGGACAGCAGCACAGATACGCAGTATTTT. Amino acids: CSVDGDSSTDTQYF.